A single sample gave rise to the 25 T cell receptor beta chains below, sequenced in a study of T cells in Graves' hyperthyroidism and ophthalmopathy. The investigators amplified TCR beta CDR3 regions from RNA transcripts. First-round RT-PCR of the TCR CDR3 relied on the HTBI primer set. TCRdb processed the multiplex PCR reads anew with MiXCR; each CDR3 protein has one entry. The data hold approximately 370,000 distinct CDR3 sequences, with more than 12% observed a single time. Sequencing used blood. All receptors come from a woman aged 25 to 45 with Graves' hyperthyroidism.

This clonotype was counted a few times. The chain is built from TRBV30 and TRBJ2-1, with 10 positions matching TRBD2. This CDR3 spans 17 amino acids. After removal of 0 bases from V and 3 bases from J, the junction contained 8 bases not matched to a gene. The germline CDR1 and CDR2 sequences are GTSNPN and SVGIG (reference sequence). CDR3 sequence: CAWSVGGGTSVYNEQFF. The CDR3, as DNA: TGTGCCTGGAGTGTTGGAGGCGGGACTAGCGTCTACAATGAGCAGTTCTTC. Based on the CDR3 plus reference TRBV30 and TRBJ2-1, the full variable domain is SQTIHQWPATLVQPVGSPLSLECTVEGTSNPNLYWYRQAAGRGLQLLFYSVGIGQISSEVPQNLSASRPQDRQFILSSKKLLLSDSGFYLCAWSVGGGTSVYNEQFFGPGTRLTVL.

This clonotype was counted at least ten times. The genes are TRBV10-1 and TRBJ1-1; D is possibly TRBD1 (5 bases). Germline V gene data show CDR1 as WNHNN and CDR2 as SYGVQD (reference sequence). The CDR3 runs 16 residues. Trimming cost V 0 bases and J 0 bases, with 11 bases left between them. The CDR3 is CASSESRGVMNTEAFF. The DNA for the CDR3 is TGCGCCAGCAGTGAGTCTCGAGGGGTAATGAACACTGAAGCTTTCTTT.

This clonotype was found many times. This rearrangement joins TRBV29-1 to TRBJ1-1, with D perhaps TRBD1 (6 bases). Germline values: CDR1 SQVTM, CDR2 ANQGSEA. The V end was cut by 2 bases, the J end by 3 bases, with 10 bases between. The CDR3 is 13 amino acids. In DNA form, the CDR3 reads TGCAGCGTTGAAAGAAACAGGGACACTGAAGCTTTCTTT. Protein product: CSVERNRDTEAFF.

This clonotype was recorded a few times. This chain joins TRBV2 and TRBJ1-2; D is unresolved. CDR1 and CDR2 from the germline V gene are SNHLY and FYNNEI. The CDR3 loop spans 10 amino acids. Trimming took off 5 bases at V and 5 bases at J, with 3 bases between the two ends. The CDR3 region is CASSIYGYTF. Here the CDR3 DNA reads TGTGCCAGCAGTATTTATGGCTACACCTTC.

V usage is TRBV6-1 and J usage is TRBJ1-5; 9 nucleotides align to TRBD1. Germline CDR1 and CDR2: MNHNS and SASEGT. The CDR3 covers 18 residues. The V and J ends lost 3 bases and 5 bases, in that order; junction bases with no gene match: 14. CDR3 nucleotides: TGTGCCAGCAGTGATTACGGGGCGACAGGGGGACGGGATCAGCCCCAGCATTTT. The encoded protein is CASSDYGATGGRDQPQHF.

The CDR3 nucleotides are TGCGCCAGCAGGTCGGACTCATCCTCTGGCGAGCAGTACTTC. Translating gives CASRSDSSSGEQYF. This sequence joins TRBV10-1 and TRBJ2-7; D perhaps matches TRBD2 (5 bases). Germline CDR1 reads WNHNN; CDR2 reads SYGVQD (reference sequence). V gave up 6 bases and J gave up 6 bases, with 18 bases separating them. The CDR3 loop spans 14 amino acids.

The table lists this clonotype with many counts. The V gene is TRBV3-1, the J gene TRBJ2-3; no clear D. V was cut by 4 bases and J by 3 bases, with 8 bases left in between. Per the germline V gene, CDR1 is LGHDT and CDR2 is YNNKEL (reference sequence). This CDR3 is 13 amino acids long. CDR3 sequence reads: CASSPRWTDTQYF. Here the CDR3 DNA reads TGTGCCAGCAGCCCTCGGTGGACAGATACGCAGTATTTT.

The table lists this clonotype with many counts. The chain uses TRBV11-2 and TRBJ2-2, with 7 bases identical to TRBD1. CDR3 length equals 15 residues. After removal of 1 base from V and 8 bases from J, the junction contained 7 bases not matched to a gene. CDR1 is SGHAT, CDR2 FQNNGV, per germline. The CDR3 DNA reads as TGTGCCAGCAGCTTAGTGCCAGGGGGAAGGGGGGAGCTGTTTTTT. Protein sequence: CASSLVPGGRGELFF.

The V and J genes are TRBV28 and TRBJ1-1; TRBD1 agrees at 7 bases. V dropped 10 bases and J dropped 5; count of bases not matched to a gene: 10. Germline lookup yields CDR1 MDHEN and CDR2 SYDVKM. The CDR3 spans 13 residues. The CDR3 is CATSTGPETEAFF. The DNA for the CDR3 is TGTGCCACCTCGACAGGGCCGGAGACTGAAGCTTTCTTT.

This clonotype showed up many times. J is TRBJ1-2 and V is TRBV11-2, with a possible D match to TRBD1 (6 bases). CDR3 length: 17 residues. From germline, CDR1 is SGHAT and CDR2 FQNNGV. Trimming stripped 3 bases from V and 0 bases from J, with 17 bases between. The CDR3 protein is CASSFDPRTASNYGYTF. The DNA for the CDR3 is TGTGCCAGCAGCTTCGACCCTCGGACAGCTTCTAACTATGGCTACACCTTC.

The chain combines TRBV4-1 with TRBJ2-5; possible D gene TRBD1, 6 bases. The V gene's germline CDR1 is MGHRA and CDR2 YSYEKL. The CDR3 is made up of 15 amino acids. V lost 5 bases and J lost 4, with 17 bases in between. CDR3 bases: TGCGCCAGCAGCTCTTGGGCAGGGGTGGGAGAGACCCAGTACTTC. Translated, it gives CASSSWAGVGETQYF.

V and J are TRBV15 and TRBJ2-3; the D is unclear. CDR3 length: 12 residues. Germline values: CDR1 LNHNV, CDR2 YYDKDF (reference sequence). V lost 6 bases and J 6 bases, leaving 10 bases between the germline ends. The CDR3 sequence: CATSIRRDTQYF. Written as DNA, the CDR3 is TGTGCCACCAGTATCAGGCGCGATACGCAGTATTTT. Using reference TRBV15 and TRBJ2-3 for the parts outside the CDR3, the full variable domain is DAMVIQNPRYQVTQFGKPVTLSCSQTLNHNVMYWYQQKSSQAPKLLFHYYDKDFNNEADTPDNFQSRRPNTSFCFLDIRSPGLGDTAMYLCATSIRRDTQYFGPGTRLTVL.

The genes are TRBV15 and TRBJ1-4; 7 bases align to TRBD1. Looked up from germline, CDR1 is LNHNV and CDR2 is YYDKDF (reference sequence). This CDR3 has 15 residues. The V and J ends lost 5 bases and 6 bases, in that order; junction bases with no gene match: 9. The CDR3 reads CATSPTQGPHEKLFF. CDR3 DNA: TGTGCCACCAGCCCTACACAGGGGCCCCATGAAAAACTGTTTTTT.

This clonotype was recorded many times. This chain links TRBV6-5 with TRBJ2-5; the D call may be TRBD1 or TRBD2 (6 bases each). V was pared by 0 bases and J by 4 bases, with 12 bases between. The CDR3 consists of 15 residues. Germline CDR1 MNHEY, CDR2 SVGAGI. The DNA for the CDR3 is TGTGCCAGCAGTTACTCGAGAGGGGGAGGAGAGACCCAGTACTTC. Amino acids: CASSYSRGGGETQYF.

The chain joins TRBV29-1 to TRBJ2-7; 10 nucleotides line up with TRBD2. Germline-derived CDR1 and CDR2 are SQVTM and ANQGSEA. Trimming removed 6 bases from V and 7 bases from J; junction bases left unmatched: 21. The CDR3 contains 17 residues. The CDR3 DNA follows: TGCAGCGTAGAACCGGGACTAGCGCGTAACTCCTACGATGAGCAGTACTTC. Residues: CSVEPGLARNSYDEQYF.

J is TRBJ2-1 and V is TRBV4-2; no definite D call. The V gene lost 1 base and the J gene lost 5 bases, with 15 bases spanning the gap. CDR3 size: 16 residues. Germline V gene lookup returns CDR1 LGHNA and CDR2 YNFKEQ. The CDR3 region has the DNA TGTGCCAGCAGCCAAGTGGAGATCCGTTGGAACAATGAGCAGTTCTTC. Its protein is CASSQVEIRWNNEQFF.

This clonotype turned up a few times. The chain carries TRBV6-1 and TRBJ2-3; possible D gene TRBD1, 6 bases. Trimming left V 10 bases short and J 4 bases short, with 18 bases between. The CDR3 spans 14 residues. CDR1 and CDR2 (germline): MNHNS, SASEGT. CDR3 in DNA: TGTGCCATCGGGGACAAGAAGGCGCCAGATACGCAGTATTTT. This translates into CAIGDKKAPDTQYF.

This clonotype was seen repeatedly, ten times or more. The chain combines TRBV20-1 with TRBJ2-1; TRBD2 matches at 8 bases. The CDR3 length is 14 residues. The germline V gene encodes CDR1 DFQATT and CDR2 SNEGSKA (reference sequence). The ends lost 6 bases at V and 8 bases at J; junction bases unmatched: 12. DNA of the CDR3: TGCAGTGCCATCCCAAGCGGGAGAGCCCATGAGCAGTTCTTC. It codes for CSAIPSGRAHEQFF.

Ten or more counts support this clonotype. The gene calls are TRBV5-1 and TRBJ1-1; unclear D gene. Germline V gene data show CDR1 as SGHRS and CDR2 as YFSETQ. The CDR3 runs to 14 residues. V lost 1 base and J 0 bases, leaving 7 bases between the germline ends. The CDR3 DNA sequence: TGCGCCAGCAGCTTGCATTATTTGAACACTGAAGCTTTCTTT. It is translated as CASSLHYLNTEAFF.

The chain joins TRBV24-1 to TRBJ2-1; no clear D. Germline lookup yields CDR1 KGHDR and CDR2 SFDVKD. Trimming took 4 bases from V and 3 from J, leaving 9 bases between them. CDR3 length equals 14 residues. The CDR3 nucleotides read TGTGCCACCAGTGACGTGGGTAGCTACAATGAGCAGTTCTTC. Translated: CATSDVGSYNEQFF.

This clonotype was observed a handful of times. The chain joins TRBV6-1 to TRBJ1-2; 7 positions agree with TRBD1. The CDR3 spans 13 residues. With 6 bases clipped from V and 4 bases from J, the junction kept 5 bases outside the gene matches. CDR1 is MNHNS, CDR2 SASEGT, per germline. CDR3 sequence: CASREQGSYGYTF. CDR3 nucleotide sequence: TGTGCCAGCAGGGAACAGGGGAGCTATGGCTACACCTTC.

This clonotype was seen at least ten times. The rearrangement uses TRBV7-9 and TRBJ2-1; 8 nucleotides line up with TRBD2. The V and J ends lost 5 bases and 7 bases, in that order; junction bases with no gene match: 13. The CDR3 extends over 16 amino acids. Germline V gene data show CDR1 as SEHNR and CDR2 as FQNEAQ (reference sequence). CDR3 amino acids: CASSRPPAGVVNEQFF. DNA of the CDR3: TGTGCCAGCAGCCGCCCCCCAGCGGGAGTTGTGAATGAGCAGTTCTTC.

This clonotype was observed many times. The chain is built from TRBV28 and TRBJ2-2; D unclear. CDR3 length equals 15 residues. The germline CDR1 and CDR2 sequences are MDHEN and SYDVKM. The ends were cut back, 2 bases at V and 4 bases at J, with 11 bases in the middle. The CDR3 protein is CASSLVGSATGELFF. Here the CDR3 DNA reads TGTGCCAGCAGTTTAGTGGGGTCAGCCACCGGGGAGCTGTTTTTT. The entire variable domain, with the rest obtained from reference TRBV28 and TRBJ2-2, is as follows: DVKVTQSSRYLVKRTGEKVFLECVQDMDHENMFWYRQDPGLGLRLIYFSYDVKMKEKGDIPEGYSVSREKKERFSLILESASTNQTSMYLCASSLVGSATGELFFGEGSRLTVL.

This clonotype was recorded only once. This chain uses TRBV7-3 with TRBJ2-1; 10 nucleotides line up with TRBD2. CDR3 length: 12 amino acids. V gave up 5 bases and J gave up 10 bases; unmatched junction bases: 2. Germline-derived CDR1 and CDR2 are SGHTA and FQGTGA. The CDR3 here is CASSMTSGEQFF. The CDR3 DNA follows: TGTGCCAGCAGCATGACTAGCGGGGAGCAGTTCTTC.

The CDR3 is CASSPSGRHLYNEQFF. In nucleotides, the CDR3 is TGTGCCAGTAGCCCGAGTGGGCGACACCTCTACAATGAGCAGTTCTTC. This rearrangement joins TRBV19 to TRBJ2-1; D gene uncertain. The length of the CDR3 is 16 residues. V was pared by 6 bases and J by 3 bases, with 18 bases between. Germline CDR1 reads LNHDA; CDR2 reads SQIVND (reference sequence).